This T cell receptor (beta chain) is from a study of T cell responses to AZD1222 COVID-19 vaccine. Study-wide results and caveats: Mapped onto spike, vaccine-associated CD4 TCRs spanned it and were dominant at 160-218 and 743-854. White British ancestry dominated among donors, who included more females, and clonal diversity was possibly underestimated. Unmutated variant regions are reportedly the target of nearly half of TCRs that are spike-specific.

On this clone: As yet, its antigen is unknown.

Germline lookup yields CDR1 MNHEY and CDR2 SVGAGI. Trimming pared 10 bases from V and 4 bases from J, leaving 15 bases between. The CDR3 contains 13 residues. Clones were read by immunoSEQ multiplex PCR, and TCRdb kept only the in-frame ones, dropping some. Among about 99,000 clones, 90% were seen once, and the ten largest hold around 4.8%. The chain recombines TRBV6-5 with TRBJ2-3; D remains unclear. The TCR was taken from an adult in good health. The sequencing used peripheral blood, collected on day 0 of AZD1222 vaccination. The CDR3 loop is CATGRLGSDTQYF. The CDR3 bases are TGTGCCACCGGACGACTTGGCTCAGATACGCAGTATTTT.